The next 17 T cell receptor beta chains were all read from a single sample in a study of blood T cell repertoires in COVID-19 (dated by TCRdb to about 2020). Library creation used the immunoSEQ multiplex PCR assay. The source is immuneACCESS, and TCRdb retained only in-frame sequences with V and J called. Part of the clones is not carried over; for the studies checked, unresolved V genes explain less than half of this, and the remainder is unexplained. The table for this sample lists about 41,000 clones; nearly 90% of them were counted only once. The ten largest clones take up roughly 4.5% of the sample. Specimen: peripheral blood. Receptor source: a man between 60 and 75 years old with acute or convalescent COVID-19.

The chain recombines TRBV7-9 with TRBJ2-6; 11 positions agree with TRBD1. CDR3 size: 17 residues. After removal of 5 bases from V and 2 bases from J, the junction contained 5 bases not matched to a gene. Germline CDR1 reads SEHNR; CDR2 reads FQNEAQ (reference sequence). This CDR3 is CASSPGQGAAGANVLTF. CDR3 coding DNA: TGTGCCAGCAGCCCTGGACAGGGGGCGGCTGGGGCCAACGTCCTGACTTTC.

J is TRBJ1-3 and V is TRBV18; weak D call: TRBD1 (6 bases). There are 16 residues in the CDR3. Germline V CDR1 and CDR2: KGHSH, LQKENI. V was clipped by 0 bases and J by 3 bases, with 12 bases between them. The CDR3, as DNA: TGTGCCAGCTCACCACCCGGCAGGGGAGATGGAAACACCATATATTTT. It codes for CASSPPGRGDGNTIYF.

The V call is TRBV19, the J call TRBJ2-5, with TRBD1 identical over 7 bases. V shed 0 bases, J shed 5 bases, and the junction held 3 bases outside the gene matches. The CDR3 extends over 14 amino acids. From germline, CDR1 is LNHDA and CDR2 SQIVND (reference sequence). The CDR3 region is CASSIDHRGETQYF. The CDR3 DNA follows: TGTGCCAGTAGTATAGATCACAGGGGCGAGACCCAGTACTTC.

CDR3 loop: CASSYPEDSNQPQHF. Here the CDR3 DNA reads TGTGCCAGCAGTTACCCCGAGGATAGCAATCAGCCCCAGCATTTT. The chain is built from TRBV6-5 and TRBJ1-5; unclear D gene. The CDR3 has 15 residues. Germline CDR1 reads MNHEY; CDR2 reads SVGAGI. V was cut by 2 bases and J by 0 bases, with 8 bases left in between.

The chain recombines TRBV7-2 with TRBJ1-3, with D uncertain. Trimming removed 4 bases from V and 3 bases from J, with 4 bases in between. Looked up from germline, CDR1 is SGHTA and CDR2 is FQGNSA. The CDR3 has 12 residues. This CDR3 reads CASSSYGNTIYF. CDR3 nucleotide sequence: TGTGCCAGCAGCTCGTATGGAAACACCATATATTTT.

This chain connects TRBV9 to TRBJ1-4, with 7 bases that match TRBD1. CDR3 length: 17 amino acids. Trimming took 4 bases from V and 4 from J; bases not matched to a gene: 13. Germline V CDR1 and CDR2: SGDLS, YYNGEE. The CDR3 coding sequence is TGTGCCAGCAGCTCAGCCTCCCGGGACAGTAATAATGAAAAACTGTTTTTT. It is translated as CASSSASRDSNNEKLFF.

This clone was seen only once. This chain joins TRBV12-3 or TRBV12-4 and TRBJ1-5, with unresolved D. This CDR3 comprises 12 residues. The V and J ends lost 5 bases and 3 bases respectively, with 5 bases between them. This CDR3 is CASSPFNQPQHF. The CDR3 DNA follows: TGTGCCAGCAGTCCCTTCAATCAGCCCCAGCATTTT.

For the CDR3, the DNA is TGTGCCAGCAGCGGTTCAGAAAACTATGGCTACACCTTC. It encodes CASSGSENYGYTF. V is TRBV6-2 or TRBV6-3 and J is TRBJ1-2; D is unresolved. The CDR3 contains 13 residues. Trimming took off 6 bases at V and 2 bases at J, with 10 bases between the two ends. In germline, CDR1 is MNHEY, CDR2 SVGEGT.

The genes are TRBV7-2 and TRBJ1-2, with D possibly TRBD1 on 5 matching bases. This CDR3 has 15 residues. Trimming took 3 bases from V and 8 from J, leaving 19 bases between them. The V gene's germline CDR1 is SGHTA and CDR2 FQGNSA. DNA of the CDR3: TGTGCCAGCAGCTTCAACCCGCGGGGCGGTAGGGGCTACACCTTC. Protein sequence: CASSFNPRGGRGYTF.

The chain has TRBV24-1 and TRBJ2-3; D perhaps matches TRBD1 (6 bases). The CDR3 is 16 amino acids. V lost 4 bases and J 2 bases, leaving 15 bases between the germline ends. Germline V gene data show CDR1 as KGHDR and CDR2 as SFDVKD. The DNA of the CDR3 is TGTGCCACCAGTGACCAAGGGGGAGCCCCCACAGATACGCAGTATTTT. It specifies CATSDQGGAPTDTQYF.

This clone counts as medium-sized. The chain recombines TRBV19 with TRBJ2-6, with no clear D. Germline values: CDR1 LNHDA, CDR2 SQIVND (reference sequence). The CDR3 runs 16 residues. Deletions cut 1 base from V and 0 bases from J, with 7 bases between. The CDR3 DNA reads TGTGCCAGTAGTATAGGCCGGAGCTCTGGGGCCAACGTCCTGACTTTC. Protein product: CASSIGRSSGANVLTF. Complete variable domain (other parts from reference TRBV19 and TRBJ2-6): DGGITQSPKYLFRKEGQNVTLSCEQNLNHDAMYWYRQDPGQGLRLIYYSQIVNDFQKGDIAEGYSVSREKKESFPLTVTSAQKNPTAFYLCASSIGRSSGANVLTFGAGSRLTVL.

The V gene is TRBV11-2, the J gene TRBJ2-3; D not certain. Trimming left V 0 bases short and J 2 bases short, with 21 bases between. CDR3 size: 19 residues. Germline assignment: CDR1 SGHAT and CDR2 FQNNGV. CDR3: CASSLEGSLWNELTDTQYF. In DNA, the CDR3 is TGTGCCAGCAGCTTAGAGGGCAGCCTCTGGAACGAACTCACAGATACGCAGTATTTT.

The chain uses TRBV5-1 and TRBJ1-5, with 7 bases fitting TRBD1. The germline gives CDR1 SGHRS, CDR2 YFSETQ. The J segment lost 6 bases and the V segment lost 1 base, leaving 7 bases of the junction unmatched. CDR3 size: 15 residues. Here the CDR3 DNA reads TGCGCCAGCAGCTTGACAGGGGACGCGGCTCAGCCCCAGCATTTT. Translating it yields CASSLTGDAAQPQHF.

V gene TRBV5-4 combines with J gene TRBJ2-5; 8 bases fit TRBD2. Trimming at V came to 4 bases and at J to 4 bases, leaving 12 bases not matched to a gene. Germline V gene sequence: CDR1 SGHNT, CDR2 YYREEE (reference sequence). The CDR3 runs 16 residues. DNA of the CDR3: TGTGCCAGCAGCCCCCTGGCGGGGGGAATCACAGAGACCCAGTACTTC. This codes for CASSPLAGGITETQYF. The entire variable domain, with the rest obtained from reference TRBV5-4 and TRBJ2-5, is as follows: ETGVTQSPTHLIKTRGQQVTLRCSSQSGHNTVSWYQQALGQGPQFIFQYYREEENGRGNFPPRFSGLQFPNYSSELNVNALELDDSALYLCASSPLAGGITETQYFGPGTRLLVL.

This chain links TRBV5-1 with TRBJ1-2; 7 nucleotides line up with TRBD1. The length of the CDR3 is 16 residues. Germline CDR1 SGHRS, CDR2 YFSETQ. V was pared by 4 bases and J by 4 bases, with 13 bases of the junction left unmatched. The CDR3: CASSPDPGQALYGYTF. CDR3 coding DNA: TGCGCCAGCAGCCCGGATCCAGGACAGGCTCTCTATGGCTACACCTTC. The full variable domain, completed using reference TRBV5-1 and TRBJ1-2, is KAGVTQTPRYLIKTRGQQVTLSCSPISGHRSVSWYQQTPGQGLQFLFEYFSETQRNKGNFPGRFSGRQFSNSRSEMNVSTLELGDSALYLCASSPDPGQALYGYTFGSGTRLTVV.

This chain joins TRBV3-1 (or the pseudogene TRBV3-2) and TRBJ2-1, with 11 bases fitting TRBD1. Germline V CDR1 and CDR2: LGHDT, YNNKEL (reference sequence). The CDR3 runs to 17 residues. Trimming took 4 bases from V and 0 from J; bases not matched to a gene: 5. The CDR3 DNA sequence: TGTGCCAGCAGCCCGGGACAGGGGGGGAGCTCCTACAATGAGCAGTTCTTC. It encodes CASSPGQGGSSYNEQFF.

The rearrangement uses TRBV10-1 and TRBJ2-2; TRBD2 agrees at 7 bases. The germline CDR1 and CDR2 sequences are WNHNN and SYGVQD (reference sequence). The CDR3 is 15 amino acids. Trimming removed 0 bases from V and 5 bases from J; junction bases left unmatched: 3. The CDR3, as DNA: TGCGCCAGCAGTGAGTCGACTAGCAGGACCGGGGAGCTGTTTTTT. This translates into CASSESTSRTGELFF.